Listed below are T cell receptor beta chains from one sample, sequenced in a study of cytomegalovirus exposure and HLA in healthy donors. Sequencing used immunoSEQ multiplex PCR; TCRdb keeps in-frame clones, though not all of them. The data hold some 120,000 clones, with around 81% observed a single time. Sequencing was carried out using PBMCs. These receptors all stem from a woman in her twenties or thirties in good health and CMV-seronegative. Each CDR3 is given with its conserved first and last residue. Fields, in order: J gene, clone size, D gene, V gene, CDR3 protein, CDR3 DNA. D genes are given only for firm matches. Part of the rows lack a size; the others show once, few, many or a class for expanded clones.

J gene: TRBJ2-1; clone size: NA; D gene: TRBD2; V gene: TRBV29-1; CDR3 protein: CSGRLAGVSYNEQFF; CDR3 DNA: TGCAGCGGCAGATTAGCGGGGGTCTCCTACAATGAGCAGTTCTTC
J gene: TRBJ2-4; clone size: NA; D gene: TRBD1; V gene: TRBV5-1; CDR3 protein: CASSPGQEEGIQYF; CDR3 DNA: TGCGCCAGCAGCCCGGGACAGGAAGAGGGCATTCAGTACTTC
J gene: TRBJ1-2; clone size: once; D gene: TRBD1; V gene: TRBV7-9; CDR3 protein: CASSSQTGGFLYGYTF; CDR3 DNA: TGTGCCAGCAGCTCCCAGACAGGGGGATTTCTCTATGGCTACACCTTC
J gene: TRBJ2-1; clone size: NA; D gene: TRBD2; V gene: TRBV27; CDR3 protein: CASYSSGMYNEQFF; CDR3 DNA: TGTGCCAGCTATTCTAGCGGGATGTACAATGAGCAGTTCTTC
J gene: TRBJ1-1; clone size: NA; D gene: NA; V gene: TRBV13; CDR3 protein: CASSRGGKEAFF; CDR3 DNA: TGTGCCAGCAGCCGCGGAGGGAAGGAAGCTTTCTTT
J gene: TRBJ2-3; clone size: NA; D gene: NA; V gene: TRBV18; CDR3 protein: CASSPTRDTQYF; CDR3 DNA: TGTGCCAGCTCACCCACGAGGGATACGCAGTATTTT
J gene: TRBJ2-1; clone size: NA; D gene: TRBD2; V gene: TRBV5-4; CDR3 protein: CASSPGGLAGYNEQFF; CDR3 DNA: TGTGCCAGCAGCCCCGGGGGGCTAGCGGGGTACAATGAGCAGTTCTTC
J gene: TRBJ2-2; clone size: NA; D gene: TRBD1; V gene: TRBV19; CDR3 protein: CASSRPGQVIGELFF; CDR3 DNA: TGTGCCAGTAGTAGACCGGGACAGGTAATCGGGGAGCTGTTTTTT
J gene: TRBJ2-7; clone size: NA; D gene: TRBD1; V gene: TRBV5-1; CDR3 protein: CASSLARDRMHEQYF; CDR3 DNA: TGCGCCAGCAGCTTAGCCCGGGACAGGATGCACGAGCAGTACTTC
J gene: TRBJ2-2; clone size: NA; D gene: NA; V gene: TRBV6-5; CDR3 protein: CASSYEGLASGELFF; CDR3 DNA: TGTGCCAGCAGTTACGAGGGACTTGCCTCCGGGGAGCTGTTTTTT
J gene: TRBJ2-3; clone size: NA; D gene: TRBD2; V gene: TRBV5-1; CDR3 protein: CASSMEGLAGVDTQYF; CDR3 DNA: TGCGCCAGCAGCATGGAGGGACTAGCGGGAGTGGATACGCAGTATTTT
J gene: TRBJ1-2; clone size: NA; D gene: NA; V gene: TRBV28; CDR3 protein: CASSISGGTGYGYTF; CDR3 DNA: TGTGCCAGCAGCATATCGGGGGGGACGGGCTATGGCTACACCTTC
J gene: TRBJ2-7; clone size: NA; D gene: NA; V gene: TRBV11-2; CDR3 protein: CASSEGKSSYEQYF; CDR3 DNA: TGTGCCAGCAGCGAGGGCAAGAGCTCCTACGAGCAGTACTTC
J gene: TRBJ2-7; clone size: NA; D gene: TRBD1; V gene: TRBV5-4; CDR3 protein: CASSFPGGVYEQYF; CDR3 DNA: TGTGCCAGCAGCTTTCCAGGGGGTGTCTACGAGCAGTACTTC